The subject of this entry is one T cell receptor beta chain. One junction end disagrees with the germline gene, perhaps due to a read error. The template was RNA from unsorted bulk tissue. This CDR3 is built from 14 residues. In germline, CDR1 is SGHRS, CDR2 YFSETQ. A modified ARM-PCR protocol with three rounds of nested PCR amplified TCRbeta. One entry per CDR3 protein results from TCRdb running MiXCR on the multiplex PCR reads. The repertoire has fewer than 80,000 distinct CDR3 sequences, 55% to 70% of them found once; the top ten carry roughly 12%. These data are taken from a study of tumor and adjacent non-tumor tissue in lung cancer.

The source of this sequence is a woman aged 70-85 years with non-small cell lung cancer. Sequenced input: lung tumor tissue. The chain employs TRBV5-1 and TRBJ2-7, with a tentative D call TRBD1 (6 bases). The CDR3 DNA reads as TGCGCCAGCAGCTTGGACAGGGAGATCTACGAACAGTACTTC. It yields the protein CASSLDREIYEQYF. Complete variable domain (other parts from reference TRBV5-1 and TRBJ2-7): KAGVTQTPRYLIKTRGQQVTLSCSPISGHRSVSWYQQTPGQGLQFLFEYFSETQRNKGNFPGRFSGRQFSNSRSEMNVSTLELGDSALYLCASSLDREIYEQYFGPGTRLTVT.